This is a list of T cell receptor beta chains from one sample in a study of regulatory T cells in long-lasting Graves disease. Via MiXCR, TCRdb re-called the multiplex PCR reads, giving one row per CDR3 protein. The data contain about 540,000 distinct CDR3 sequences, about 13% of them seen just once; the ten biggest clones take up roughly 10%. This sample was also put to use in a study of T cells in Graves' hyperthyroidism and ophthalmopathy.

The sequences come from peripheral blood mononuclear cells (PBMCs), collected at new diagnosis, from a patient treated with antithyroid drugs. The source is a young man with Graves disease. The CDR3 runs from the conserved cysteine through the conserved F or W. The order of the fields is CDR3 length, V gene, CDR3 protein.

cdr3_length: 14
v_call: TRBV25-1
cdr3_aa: CASSVAPFDTEAFF

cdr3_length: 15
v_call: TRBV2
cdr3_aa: CASSGPDRGREKLFF

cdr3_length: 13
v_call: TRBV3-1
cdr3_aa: CASGTGGSDEQYF

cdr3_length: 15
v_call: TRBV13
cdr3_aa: CASSSRQGSLDEQYF

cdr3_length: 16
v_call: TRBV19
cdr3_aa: CTSTPSRLAGGGELFF

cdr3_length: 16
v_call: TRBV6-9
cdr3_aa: CASSFEARPIYNEQFF

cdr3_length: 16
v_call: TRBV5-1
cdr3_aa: CASSIRASQGHNEQFF

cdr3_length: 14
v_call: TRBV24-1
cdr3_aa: CATSDLQQGEAQYF

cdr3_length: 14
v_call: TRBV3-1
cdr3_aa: CASSPVRSYNEQFF

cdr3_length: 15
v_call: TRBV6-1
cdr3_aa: CASSLTSVEGYEQYF

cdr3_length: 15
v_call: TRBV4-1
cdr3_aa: CASSQGQREVDEQYF

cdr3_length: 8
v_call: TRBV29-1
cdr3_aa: CSVEKAFF

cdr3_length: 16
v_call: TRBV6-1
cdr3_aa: CASSAKGLTGANVLTF

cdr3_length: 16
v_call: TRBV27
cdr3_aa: CATQRLAGGQTGELFF

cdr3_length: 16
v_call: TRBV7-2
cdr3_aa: CASRPREGAGGETQYF

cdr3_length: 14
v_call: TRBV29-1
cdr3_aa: CSVGESTGANVLTF

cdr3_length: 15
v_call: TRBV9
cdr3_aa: CASSAISGGGTEAFF

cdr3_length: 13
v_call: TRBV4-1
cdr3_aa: CASSQPDRTPRFF

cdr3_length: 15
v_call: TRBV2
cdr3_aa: CASSGGRGMNTEAFF

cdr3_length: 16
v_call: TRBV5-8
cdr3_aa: CASSLGQSDLNSPLHF